This entry lists 32 T cell receptor beta chains sequenced from one sample in a study of Ad26.COV2.S vaccination and SARS-CoV-2 variants (dated by TCRdb to about 2021). Taken with the paper, the label for treatment or condition translates to: roughly 18 received Ad26.COV2.S at low or high dose, single or two shots; roughly 5 received placebo; per-sample allocation not given. For vaccine and placebo recipients, the sequenced repertoires came from samples collected on day 63 after the first injection. Receptor amplification or capture employed the immunoSEQ multiplex PCR assay. TCRdb took over this immuneACCESS table, retaining in-frame rearrangements with V and J assigned. Such tables are incomplete; in checked studies, under half of the missing clones stem from an unresolved V gene, and the remainder is unexplained. The sample contains hundreds of thousands of clones, about 89% of them found a single time. The top ten constitute around 5% of the sample.

Sample: peripheral blood, taken in a trial of Ad26.COV2.S vaccine versus placebo. Receptor source: a person aged 18 to 65 who received the Ad26.COV2.S COVID-19 vaccine or a placebo.

J is TRBJ2-7 and V is TRBV20-1, with D perhaps assigned TRBD1 or TRBD2 (5 bases each). The V end was cut by 6 bases, the J end by 6 bases, with 12 bases between. The CDR3 loop spans 11 amino acids. Germline V lookup: CDR1 DFQATT, CDR2 SNEGSKA (reference sequence). Written as DNA, the CDR3 is TGCAGTGCAGACCGGGACCGCGAGCAGTACTTC. Its translation: CSADRDREQYF.

V and J are TRBV24-1 and TRBJ2-1; D gene uncertain. Germline CDR1 reads KGHDR; CDR2 reads SFDVKD. Trimming cost V 5 bases and J 4 bases, with 8 bases left between them. This CDR3 is 13 amino acids long. DNA for the CDR3: TGTGCCACCAGTGTCGCGGATTACAATGAGCAGTTCTTC. Amino acid sequence: CATSVADYNEQFF.

The DNA for the CDR3 is TGTGCCAGCAGCGTGGGTTATAGCAATCAGCCCCAGCATTTT. Its translation: CASSVGYSNQPQHF. The chain uses TRBV6-2 or TRBV6-3 and TRBJ1-5; D uncertain. The V gene's germline CDR1 is MNHEY and CDR2 SVGEGT. The CDR3 spans 14 residues. The ends were cut back, 6 bases at V and 0 bases at J, with 9 bases in the middle.

V gene TRBV11-2 combines with J gene TRBJ1-2; 9 nucleotides line up with TRBD1. The CDR3 length is 16 residues. Germline-derived CDR1 and CDR2 are SGHAT and FQNNGV. Trimming removed 6 bases from V and 1 base from J; junction bases left unmatched: 9. The CDR3 sequence is CASSSTGGIYNYGYTF. As DNA, the CDR3 is TGTGCCAGCAGTTCTACAGGGGGCATCTATAACTATGGCTACACCTTC. The variable domain in full, with the rest retrieved from reference TRBV11-2 and TRBJ1-2, is EAGVAQSPRYKIIEKRQSVAFWCNPISGHATLYWYQQILGQGPKLLIQFQNNGVVDDSQLPKDRFSAERLKGVDSTLKIQPAKLEDSAVYLCASSSTGGIYNYGYTFGSGTRLTVV.

The chain's CDR3 is CASSSWTGYQETQYF. CDR3 DNA sequence: TGTGCCAGCAGCTCCTGGACAGGATACCAAGAGACCCAGTACTTC. V gene TRBV5-6 combines with J gene TRBJ2-5, with 7 bases identical to TRBD1. The CDR3 has 15 amino acids. V lost 3 bases and J lost 0; bases outside the gene matches: 5. The germline gives CDR1 SGHDT, CDR2 YYEEEE. Using reference TRBV5-6 and TRBJ2-5 for the parts outside the CDR3, the full variable domain is DAGVTQSPTHLIKTRGQQVTLRCSPKSGHDTVSWYQQALGQGPQFIFQYYEEEERQRGNFPDRFSGHQFPNYSSELNVNALLLGDSALYLCASSSWTGYQETQYFGPGTRLLVL.

The genes are TRBV15 and TRBJ2-1; 10 bases align to TRBD2. The germline CDR1 and CDR2 sequences are LNHNV and YYDKDF (reference sequence). This CDR3 is 15 amino acids long. After removal of 4 bases from V and 5 bases from J, the junction contained 5 bases not matched to a gene. CDR3 nucleotides: TGTGCCACCAGCATCGGGACTAGCGTAAACAATGAGCAGTTCTTC. This codes for CATSIGTSVNNEQFF. The entire variable domain, with the rest obtained from reference TRBV15 and TRBJ2-1, is as follows: DAMVIQNPRYQVTQFGKPVTLSCSQTLNHNVMYWYQQKSSQAPKLLFHYYDKDFNNEADTPDNFQSRRPNTSFCFLDIRSPGLGDTAMYLCATSIGTSVNNEQFFGPGTRLTVL.

V gene TRBV28 combines with J gene TRBJ1-1, with 9 nucleotides matching TRBD1. J gave up 5 bases and V 5 bases, and 9 bases lay outside the gene matches. Germline-derived CDR1 and CDR2 are MDHEN and SYDVKM. The CDR3 extends over 15 amino acids. For the CDR3, the DNA is TGTGCCAGCAGTCAATGGACAGGGGAGTTGACTGAAGCTTTCTTT. Translation: CASSQWTGELTEAFF.

The chain couples TRBV5-8 to TRBJ1-1; weak D call: TRBD1 (5 bases). Per the germline V gene, CDR1 is SGHTS and CDR2 is YDEGEE. This CDR3 is 15 amino acids long. Trimming stripped 4 bases from V and 6 bases from J, with 19 bases between. The CDR3 DNA is TGTGCCAGCAGCCCCGAGCGGGGGATTTGGTCTGAAGCTTTCTTT. Its protein is CASSPERGIWSEAFF.

The chain employs TRBV2 and TRBJ1-5; D unresolved. Germline V CDR1 and CDR2: SNHLY, FYNNEI. The CDR3 is 11 residues long. Between the trimmed V and J ends, which lost 6 bases and 11 bases, there was a span of 11 bases. The CDR3 DNA sequence: TGTGCCAGCAGCCTAGAACGGACCCAGCATTTT. Translated, it gives CASSLERTQHF.

This clone came up a few times. The chain uses TRBV30 and TRBJ2-2; 8 bases match TRBD1. Germline CDR1 and CDR2: GTSNPN and SVGIG (reference sequence). The V gene end was trimmed by 6 bases and the J gene end by 5 bases; junction bases not matched to a gene: 8. This CDR3 contains 14 residues. CDR3 sequence reads: CACRTGGYTGELFF. The CDR3, as DNA: TGTGCCTGCCGAACAGGGGGTTATACCGGGGAGCTGTTTTTT. Using reference TRBV30 and TRBJ2-2 for the parts outside the CDR3, the full variable domain is SQTIHQWPATLVQPVGSPLSLECTVEGTSNPNLYWYRQAAGRGLQLLFYSVGIGQISSEVPQNLSASRPQDRQFILSSKKLLLSDSGFYLCACRTGGYTGELFFGEGSRLTVL.

The J gene is TRBJ2-3, the V gene TRBV27; D is unclear. The V and J ends lost 4 bases and 2 bases respectively, with 13 bases between them. Germline lookup yields CDR1 MNHEY and CDR2 SMNVEV (reference sequence). The CDR3 totals 15 residues. In DNA form, the CDR3 reads TGTGCCAGCAGTTCCAGACACCGGGCCACAGATACGCAGTATTTT. Encoded protein: CASSSRHRATDTQYF.

This clone was found once. The CDR3 bases are TGCAGCGTTGAAGACCTTAGACTCGAGGGTCACAATGAGCAGTTCTTC. Its translation: CSVEDLRLEGHNEQFF. The J gene is TRBJ2-1, the V gene TRBV29-1; maybe TRBD2 (5 bases). The V gene lost 0 bases and the J gene lost 5 bases, with 17 bases spanning the gap. CDR3 length: 16 amino acids. The germline V gene has CDR1 SQVTM and CDR2 ANQGSEA.

This clone was seen a handful of times. The genes are TRBV6-6 and TRBJ2-2; D may correspond to TRBD1 or TRBD2 (5 bases each). The CDR3 length is 16 residues. The germline V and J ends were trimmed by 0 bases and 1 base, with 9 bases remaining between them. CDR1 is MNHNY, CDR2 SVGAGI, per germline (reference sequence). The CDR3 sequence is CASSYSGPMNTGELFF. Here the CDR3 DNA reads TGTGCCAGCAGTTACTCGGGACCGATGAACACCGGGGAGCTGTTTTTT.

This chain uses TRBV7-9 with TRBJ2-5; 12 nucleotides agree with TRBD1. V was pared by 6 bases and J by 4 bases, with 6 bases of the junction left unmatched. Germline CDR1 and CDR2: SEHNR and FQNEAQ (reference sequence). The CDR3 loop spans 15 amino acids. In nucleotides, the CDR3 is TGTGCCAGCAGTACGGGGGACAGGGGGCCAGAGACCCAGTACTTC. It is translated as CASSTGDRGPETQYF.

The chain has TRBV7-2 and TRBJ2-5; D could derive from TRBD1 or TRBD2 (5 bases each). With 5 bases removed from V and 0 bases from J, the gap between germline ends came to 16 bases. Germline-derived CDR1 and CDR2 are SGHTA and FQGNSA. The CDR3 runs 16 residues. The CDR3 DNA follows: TGTGCCAGCAGCAACCCCGGGACGGGGTACCAAGAGACCCAGTACTTC. It codes for CASSNPGTGYQETQYF.

The chain couples TRBV18 to TRBJ1-5, with D possibly TRBD1 on 6 matching bases. Germline V gene lookup returns CDR1 KGHSH and CDR2 LQKENI. The V end lost 2 bases, the J end lost 4 bases, and 12 bases lay between the germline ends. CDR3 length: 15 residues. CDR3 sequence (DNA): TGTGCCAGCTCACCAGGGGGCGCTAGGAATCAGCCCCAGCATTTT. As protein: CASSPGGARNQPQHF.

This chain uses TRBV5-1 with TRBJ2-1, with D possibly being TRBD2 (5 bases). CDR1 and CDR2 (germline): SGHRS, YFSETQ. The CDR3 covers 13 residues. V was pared by 0 bases and J by 7 bases, with 8 bases between. The CDR3: CASSLGLQNEQFF. In DNA form, the CDR3 reads TGCGCCAGCAGCTTGGGACTACAAAATGAGCAGTTCTTC.

The chain recombines TRBV5-4 with TRBJ2-1; 11 nucleotides agree with TRBD1. The CDR3 sequence is 15 residues long. The V segment lost 4 bases and the J segment 3 bases; nucleotides outside the gene matches: 3. Looked up from germline, CDR1 is SGHNT and CDR2 is YYREEE (reference sequence). This CDR3 reads CASSPGTGGYNEQFF. DNA for the CDR3: TGTGCCAGCAGCCCCGGGACAGGGGGCTACAATGAGCAGTTCTTC.

The V gene is TRBV4-3, the J gene TRBJ1-1; D is unresolved. V was pared by 0 bases and J by 6 bases, with 14 bases between. This CDR3 spans 15 amino acids. Germline-derived CDR1 and CDR2 are LGHNA and YSLEER. CDR3 coding DNA: TGCGCCAGCAGCCAAGATTTCAGCCTTGGGGCTGAAGCTTTCTTT. Amino acids: CASSQDFSLGAEAFF.

The chain carries TRBV7-9 and TRBJ2-5; D gene ambiguous. Per the germline V gene, CDR1 is SEHNR and CDR2 is FQNEAQ (reference sequence). The CDR3 loop spans 14 amino acids. V dropped 1 base and J dropped 5 bases, with 11 bases sitting between them. CDR3 residues: CASSLERPPETQYF. CDR3 sequence (DNA): TGTGCCAGCAGCTTAGAAAGACCCCCGGAGACCCAGTACTTC.

The chain uses TRBV3-1 (or the pseudogene TRBV3-2) and TRBJ2-1, with D tentatively TRBD2 (6 bases). Germline V gene sequence: CDR1 LGHDT, CDR2 YNNKEL (reference sequence). The CDR3 is 17 amino acids. Trimming cost V 0 bases and J 2 bases, with 14 bases left between them. The CDR3 sequence is CASSQDSGEVAYNEQFF. CDR3 coding DNA: TGTGCCAGCAGCCAAGACTCGGGAGAGGTAGCCTACAATGAGCAGTTCTTC.

There are a few counts of this clone. The chain uses TRBV5-4 and TRBJ2-7, with 10 bases that match TRBD1. Germline loops: CDR1 SGHNT, CDR2 YYREEE (reference sequence). After removal of 3 bases from V and 5 bases from J, the junction contained 8 bases not matched to a gene. This CDR3 contains 15 residues. The CDR3 DNA reads TGTGCCAGCAGCTCGAAGGGACAGGGGTTCCACGAGCAGTACTTC. Translating it yields CASSSKGQGFHEQYF.

The gene calls are TRBV19 and TRBJ1-4; D remains ambiguous. Trimming removed 3 bases from V and 8 bases from J, with 13 bases in between. Germline loops: CDR1 LNHDA, CDR2 SQIVND (reference sequence). This CDR3 has 14 residues. The CDR3 here is CASSIGAAEEKLFF. As DNA, the CDR3 is TGTGCCAGTAGTATCGGAGCCGCGGAAGAAAAACTGTTTTTT.

J is TRBJ2-5 and V is TRBV5-8; the match to TRBD1 covers 9 bases. Germline values: CDR1 SGHTS, CDR2 YDEGEE. The CDR3 consists of 16 residues. Trimming removed 0 bases from V and 5 bases from J; junction bases left unmatched: 8. The CDR3 region has the DNA TGTGCCAGCAGCTTGGCCGGGACAGGGACAGACGAGACCCAGTACTTC. This sequence encodes CASSLAGTGTDETQYF.

V usage is TRBV2 and J usage is TRBJ1-1, with 9 bases matching TRBD1. The CDR3 has 15 amino acids. The V gene end was trimmed by 4 bases and the J gene end by 10 bases; junction bases not matched to a gene: 13. Per the germline V gene, CDR1 is SNHLY and CDR2 is FYNNEI. The CDR3: CASSAATGGKYRAFF. The CDR3 bases are TGTGCCAGCAGTGCGGCAACAGGGGGCAAATACCGAGCTTTCTTT.

The genes are TRBV6-2 or TRBV6-3 and TRBJ1-1; D remains unclear. The CDR3 spans 12 residues. V dropped 2 bases and J dropped 6 bases, with 7 bases sitting between them. Germline loops: CDR1 MNHEY, CDR2 SVGEGT. In DNA form, the CDR3 reads TGTGCCAGCAGTTACCCCTTCGCTGAAGCTTTCTTT. Translated: CASSYPFAEAFF.

The chain combines TRBV2 with TRBJ2-5; TRBD1 matches 8 bases. V was clipped by 1 base and J by 5 bases; unmatched bases: 6. The CDR3 runs to 15 residues. The germline V gene encodes CDR1 SNHLY and CDR2 FYNNEI. CDR3 bases: TGTGCCAGCAGTGAAGACAGGGGGAAGGCGGAGACCCAGTACTTC. Translating gives CASSEDRGKAETQYF.

V is TRBV9 and J is TRBJ1-1; D gene uncertain. The V end was cut by 0 bases, the J end by 0 bases, with 3 bases between. This CDR3 contains 13 residues. Germline CDR1 reads SGDLS; CDR2 reads YYNGEE. The DNA for the CDR3 is TGTGCCAGCAGCGTAGTTTTGAACACTGAAGCTTTCTTT. Translation gives CASSVVLNTEAFF.

This chain uses TRBV7-2 with TRBJ1-2; a possible D gene is TRBD1 (6 bases). The CDR3 loop spans 15 amino acids. Trimming left V 4 bases short and J 2 bases short, with 14 bases between. Germline CDR1 and CDR2: SGHTA and FQGNSA. CDR3 amino acids: CASSSDGRGNYGYTF. As DNA, the CDR3 is TGTGCCAGCAGCTCGGACGGCAGGGGAAACTATGGCTACACCTTC. Looking up the rest from reference TRBV7-2 and TRBJ1-2 gives the full variable domain: GAGVSQSPSNKVTEKGKDVELRCDPISGHTALYWYRQSLGQGLEFLIYFQGNSAPDKSGLPSDRFSAERTGGSVSTLTIQRTQQEDSAVYLCASSSDGRGNYGYTFGSGTRLTVV.

The chain has TRBV7-2 and TRBJ2-7; TRBD2 matches at 8 bases. CDR3 length: 15 residues. Germline assignment: CDR1 SGHTA and CDR2 FQGNSA. The trim removed 5 bases at V and 3 bases at J, leaving 9 bases unmatched. CDR3 bases: TGTGCCAGCAGCATCCCGGGACTAGGGATCTACGAGCAGTACTTC. Its protein product is CASSIPGLGIYEQYF.

V is TRBV11-2 and J is TRBJ2-1, with a tentative D call TRBD2 (5 bases). Trimming shortened V by 1 base and J by 5 bases, and 15 bases separated the two germline ends. CDR1 SGHAT and CDR2 FQNNGV come from the germline V gene. The CDR3 sequence is 16 residues long. CDR3 protein: CASSLGPRGRNNEQFF. In DNA, the CDR3 is TGTGCCAGCAGCTTAGGACCCCGGGGTAGAAACAATGAGCAGTTCTTC.

The J gene is TRBJ2-1, the V gene TRBV6-5; D remains ambiguous. The germline V gene encodes CDR1 MNHEY and CDR2 SVGAGI. The CDR3 loop spans 11 amino acids. V lost 5 bases and J 8 bases, leaving 7 bases between the germline ends. This CDR3 is CASSRVDEQFF. DNA of the CDR3: TGTGCCAGCAGTCGGGTGGATGAGCAGTTCTTC.